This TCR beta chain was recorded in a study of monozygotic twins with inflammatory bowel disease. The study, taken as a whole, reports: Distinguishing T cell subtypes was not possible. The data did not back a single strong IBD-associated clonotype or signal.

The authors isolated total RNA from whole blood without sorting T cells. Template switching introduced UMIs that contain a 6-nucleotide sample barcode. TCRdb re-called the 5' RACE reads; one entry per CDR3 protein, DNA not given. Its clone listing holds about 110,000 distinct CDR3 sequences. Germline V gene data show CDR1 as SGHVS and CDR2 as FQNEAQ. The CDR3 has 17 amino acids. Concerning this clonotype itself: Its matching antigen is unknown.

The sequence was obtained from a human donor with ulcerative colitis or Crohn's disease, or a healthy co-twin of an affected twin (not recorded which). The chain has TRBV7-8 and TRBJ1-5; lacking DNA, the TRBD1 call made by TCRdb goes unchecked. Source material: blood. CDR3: CASSLTRTGEFNQPQHF.